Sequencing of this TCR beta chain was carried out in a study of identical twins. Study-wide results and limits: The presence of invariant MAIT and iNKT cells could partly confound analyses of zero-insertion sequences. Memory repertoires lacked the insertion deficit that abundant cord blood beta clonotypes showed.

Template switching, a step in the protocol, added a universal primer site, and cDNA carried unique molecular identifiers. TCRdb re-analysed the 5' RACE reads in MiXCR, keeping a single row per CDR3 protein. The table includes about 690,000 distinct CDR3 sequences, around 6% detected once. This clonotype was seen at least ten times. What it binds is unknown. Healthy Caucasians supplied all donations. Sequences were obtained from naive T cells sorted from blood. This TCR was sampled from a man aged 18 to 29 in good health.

CDR3 loop: CASSYSRRSRDTSTDTQYF. DNA for the CDR3: TGTGCCAGCAGTTACTCGAGACGTTCCCGGGATACTAGCACAGATACGCAGTATTTT. This chain links TRBV6-5 with TRBJ2-3; D might be TRBD2 (5 bases). Per the germline V gene, CDR1 is MNHEY and CDR2 is SVGAGI. V lost 0 bases to trimming and J lost 0 bases, with 19 bases between them. The CDR3 is made up of 19 amino acids.